Shown below are 28 T cell receptor beta chains from a single sample sequenced in a study of beta chain features in type 1 diabetes. As every portion of the isolated RNA was reverse transcribed, the sequencing read expressed TCRB transcripts. Only in-frame clones appear in the TCRdb table, and some are missing; sequencing was by immunoSEQ multiplex PCR. Of hundreds of thousands of clones listed, around 15% are singletons. The sample taken for sequencing was naive CD4+ T cells from blood. The receptors shown here come from a young man in good health.

J is TRBJ2-7 and V is TRBV5-4; TRBD1 agrees at 11 bases. The CDR3 runs 15 residues. Germline V gene sequence: CDR1 SGHNT, CDR2 YYREEE (reference sequence). Unmatched junction bases numbered 3, after V lost 4 bases and J lost 0 bases. The CDR3 sequence is CASSRTGGASYEQYF. DNA for the CDR3: TGTGCCAGCAGCCGGACAGGGGGCGCCTCCTACGAGCAGTACTTC.

The chain combines TRBV10-3 with TRBJ2-7; D might be TRBD1 or TRBD2, each matching 5 bases. CDR1 is ENHRY, CDR2 SYGVKD, per germline. Trimming left V 6 bases short and J 0 bases short, with 12 bases between. This CDR3 comprises 14 residues. The CDR3 DNA reads as TGTGCCATCAGGACCCGGGGCGACTCCTACGAGCAGTACTTC. Protein sequence: CAIRTRGDSYEQYF.

V and J are TRBV2 and TRBJ2-7, with TRBD2 as a possible D gene (6 bases). The germline V gene has CDR1 SNHLY and CDR2 FYNNEI. This CDR3 has 12 amino acids. Trimming stripped 2 bases from V and 10 bases from J, with 12 bases between. In nucleotides, the CDR3 is TGTGCCAGCAGTGAATCCAGCGGGTTACAGTACTTC. This encodes CASSESSGLQYF.

This chain uses TRBV6-5 with TRBJ2-7; D may be TRBD1 or TRBD2 (5 bases each). Germline CDR1 and CDR2: MNHEY and SVGAGI. This CDR3 spans 15 amino acids. Trimming pared 2 bases from V and 7 bases from J, leaving 18 bases between. CDR3 DNA: TGTGCCAGCAGTTACAGCCTGGCGGGTAAGGGGGAGCAGTACTTC. It yields the protein CASSYSLAGKGEQYF.

The V and J genes are TRBV4-3 and TRBJ1-2; tentatively, D is TRBD1 (5 bases). CDR1 and CDR2 (germline): LGHNA, YSLEER. Trimming removed 3 bases from V and 1 base from J, with 12 bases in between. The CDR3 has 15 residues. The CDR3 sequence: CASSQDHRSNYGYTF. The DNA for the CDR3 is TGCGCCAGCAGCCAGGATCACAGGAGTAACTATGGCTACACCTTC.

The DNA of the CDR3 is TGTGCCAGCAGCTTAAGACCCAACACTGAAGCTTTCTTT. Its translation: CASSLRPNTEAFF. The chain is built from TRBV7-3 and TRBJ1-1, with unresolved D. The CDR3 consists of 13 residues. Germline CDR1 and CDR2: SGHTA and FQGTGA. Trimming took 1 base from V and 2 from J, leaving 5 bases between them. Full variable domain (missing parts from reference TRBV7-3 and TRBJ1-1): GAGVSQTPSNKVTEKGKYVELRCDPISGHTALYWYRQSLGQGPEFLIYFQGTGAADDSGLPNDRFFAVRPEGSVSTLKIQRTERGDSAVYLCASSLRPNTEAFFGQGTRLTVV.

The table lists this clone with a few counts. This chain connects TRBV27 to TRBJ1-5; no definite D call. Germline CDR1 and CDR2: MNHEY and SMNVEV (reference sequence). The V end was cut by 5 bases, the J end by 2 bases, with 16 bases between. The CDR3 is 16 residues long. CDR3 amino acids: CASSPATHGGNQPQHF. The DNA of the CDR3 is TGTGCCAGCAGTCCCGCTACTCATGGGGGCAATCAGCCCCAGCATTTT.

V usage is TRBV2 and J usage is TRBJ2-5; a possible D gene is TRBD1 (5 bases). The germline gives CDR1 SNHLY, CDR2 FYNNEI. The length of the CDR3 is 12 residues. V was cut by 6 bases and J by 3 bases, with 8 bases left in between. CDR3 sequence reads: CASSIGEETQYF. The CDR3 DNA is TGTGCCAGCAGCATAGGGGAAGAGACCCAGTACTTC.

This clone was observed once. The chain carries TRBV6-6 and TRBJ1-2; D is ambiguous. The CDR3 runs 12 residues. V lost 6 bases and J 10 bases, leaving 15 bases between the germline ends. Germline assignment: CDR1 MNHNY and CDR2 SVGAGI (reference sequence). The CDR3 bases are TGTGCCAGCAGCCCCACCTCTGGAGACTACACCTTC. Translated: CASSPTSGDYTF.

V usage is TRBV27 and J usage is TRBJ1-1, with a tentative D call TRBD1 (6 bases). Germline values: CDR1 MNHEY, CDR2 SMNVEV (reference sequence). This CDR3 has 13 residues. V dropped 5 bases and J dropped 12 bases, with 19 bases sitting between them. The CDR3 bases are TGTGCCAGCAGTCCCGCTGGGGCTAGGGGGACTTTCTTT. Translated: CASSPAGARGTFF.

For this clone: The sample contains more than one DNA sequence encoding this CDR3. The chain employs TRBV15 and TRBJ2-7; TRBD1 agrees at 10 bases. CDR1 and CDR2 from the germline V gene are LNHNV and YYDKDF (reference sequence). The CDR3 sequence is 15 residues long. V was pared by 0 bases and J by 2 bases, with 1 base of the junction left unmatched. The CDR3 here is CATSREGTGAYEQYF. CDR3 sequence (DNA): TGTGCCACCAGCAGAGAAGGGACAGGGGCCTACGAGCAGTACTTC.

This clone was seen only a few times. The gene calls are TRBV2 and TRBJ1-1; D uncertain. The V gene's germline CDR1 is SNHLY and CDR2 FYNNEI. The CDR3 totals 12 residues. The V and J ends lost 4 bases and 1 base respectively, with 4 bases between them. This CDR3 reads CASSAQNTEAFF. The DNA of the CDR3 is TGTGCCAGCAGTGCGCAGAACACTGAAGCTTTCTTT.

This clone came up a few times. The chain employs TRBV2 and TRBJ2-5; TRBD2 is a possible D gene (5 bases). V shed 4 bases and J shed 1 base, with 10 bases lying between them. CDR3 size: 14 residues. In germline, CDR1 is SNHLY, CDR2 FYNNEI. This chain's CDR3 is CASSAQRSQETQYF. The DNA for the CDR3 is TGTGCCAGCAGTGCCCAGCGGAGCCAAGAGACCCAGTACTTC.

The rearrangement uses TRBV5-1 and TRBJ2-7, with TRBD2 as a possible D gene (6 bases). Germline V gives CDR1 SGHRS, CDR2 YFSETQ. The CDR3 spans 14 residues. The V gene lost 1 base and the J gene lost 6 bases, with 14 bases spanning the gap. The CDR3 sequence: CASSLYLATGEQYF. The CDR3 DNA follows: TGCGCCAGCAGCTTGTATCTAGCGACTGGCGAGCAGTACTTC. Filled out from reference TRBV5-1 and TRBJ2-7, the complete variable domain reads KAGVTQTPRYLIKTRGQQVTLSCSPISGHRSVSWYQQTPGQGLQFLFEYFSETQRNKGNFPGRFSGRQFSNSRSEMNVSTLELGDSALYLCASSLYLATGEQYFGPGTRLTVT.

This clone came up a few times. The rearrangement uses TRBV14 and TRBJ2-5; D is perhaps TRBD2 (6 bases). Per the germline V gene, CDR1 is SGHDN and CDR2 is FVKESK. The CDR3 extends over 16 amino acids. Trimming cost V 4 bases and J 2 bases, with 17 bases left between them. The CDR3 DNA reads as TGTGCCAGCAGCCGCTTCCGAGCGGCGGGACAAGAGACCCAGTACTTC. The encoded protein is CASSRFRAAGQETQYF.

This chain joins TRBV9 and TRBJ2-7; TRBD2 aligns across 7 bases. The CDR3 totals 14 residues. Germline V gives CDR1 SGDLS, CDR2 YYNGEE. V gave up 4 bases and J gave up 0 bases; unmatched junction bases: 4. The chain's CDR3 is CASSRDYLSYEQYF. The DNA for the CDR3 is TGTGCCAGCAGCCGGGACTATCTCTCCTACGAGCAGTACTTC.

This clone has a handful of counts. Other DNA sequences from this sample encode an identical CDR3 as well. The V gene is TRBV18, the J gene TRBJ2-3; 7 positions agree with TRBD1. The ends lost 3 bases at V and 4 bases at J; junction bases unmatched: 4. This CDR3 contains 14 residues. Germline CDR1 KGHSH, CDR2 LQKENI. DNA for the CDR3: TGTGCCAGCTCACCCCGGACAGGCGCAGATACGCAGTATTTT. Translating it yields CASSPRTGADTQYF.

The rearrangement joins TRBV6-5 to TRBJ1-1; tentatively, D is TRBD1 (6 bases). This CDR3 spans 16 amino acids. Trimming pared 0 bases from V and 6 bases from J, leaving 17 bases between. The germline V gene has CDR1 MNHEY and CDR2 SVGAGI. CDR3: CASSYSRQGIRSEAFF. The DNA for the CDR3 is TGTGCCAGCAGTTACTCGAGGCAGGGGATTAGGTCTGAAGCTTTCTTT.

This clone has more than one count but fewer than ten. V usage is TRBV28 and J usage is TRBJ2-3; 13 nucleotides agree with TRBD2. The CDR3 contains 16 residues. Germline lookup yields CDR1 MDHEN and CDR2 SYDVKM. V dropped 6 bases and J dropped 1; count of bases not matched to a gene: 4. The chain's CDR3 is CASSRGTSGGTDTQYF. CDR3 in DNA: TGTGCCAGCAGCCGAGGGACTAGCGGGGGCACAGATACGCAGTATTTT.

CDR3 in DNA: TGTGCCAGCAGACCCGGGACTAGGGTTAGCTACGAGCAGTACTTC. Translating gives CASRPGTRVSYEQYF. The rearrangement links TRBV6-6 to TRBJ2-7; TRBD2 matches at 8 bases. CDR1 is MNHNY and CDR2 is SVGAGI in the germline V gene (reference sequence). J was trimmed by 3 bases and V by 6 bases; bases with no gene match: 10. CDR3 length: 15 amino acids.

V gene TRBV4-3 combines with J gene TRBJ2-7; 9 positions agree with TRBD1. This CDR3 is 15 amino acids long. V dropped 1 base and J dropped 4; count of bases not matched to a gene: 5. CDR1 and CDR2 from the germline V gene are LGHNA and YSLEER. CDR3 sequence (DNA): TGCGCCAGCAGCCAAGGAGGGACAGGGATTTACGAGCAGTACTTC. It is translated as CASSQGGTGIYEQYF.

The chain uses TRBV10-3 and TRBJ1-2; a possible D gene is TRBD1 (6 bases). Trimming left V 0 bases short and J 6 bases short, with 8 bases between. CDR3 size: 13 residues. CDR1 is ENHRY and CDR2 is SYGVKD in the germline V gene. This CDR3 is CAISESEGDGYTF. The CDR3 nucleotides read TGTGCCATCAGTGAGTCTGAGGGGGATGGCTACACCTTC.

This clone turned up a few times. The chain recombines TRBV6-5 with TRBJ1-1; 9 nucleotides agree with TRBD1. The CDR3 contains 14 residues. Trimming removed 0 bases from V and 7 bases from J; junction bases left unmatched: 3. Germline assignment: CDR1 MNHEY and CDR2 SVGAGI. The CDR3 DNA reads as TGTGCCAGCAGTTACTCGAGGGGACAGGGTGAAGCTTTCTTT. Protein: CASSYSRGQGEAFF.

In its sample, this clone was seen many times. The gene calls are TRBV2 and TRBJ2-4; D ambiguous. Trimming pared 6 bases from V and 9 bases from J, leaving 15 bases between. The CDR3 has 13 residues. From germline, CDR1 is SNHLY and CDR2 FYNNEI. This CDR3 reads CASRLDSMSIQYF. The CDR3, as DNA: TGTGCCAGCAGGCTAGATTCTATGTCCATTCAGTACTTC.

The rearrangement uses TRBV7-7 and TRBJ2-5, with TRBD2 matching 13 bases. CDR1 and CDR2 (germline): SSHAT, FNYEAQ (reference sequence). The CDR3 consists of 17 residues. Trimming removed 5 bases from V and 2 bases from J; junction bases left unmatched: 8. For the CDR3, the DNA is TGTGCCAGCAGCATGACTAGCGGGAGGAGGGGGCAAGAGACCCAGTACTTC. This sequence encodes CASSMTSGRRGQETQYF.

This clone was detected a few times. The rearrangement joins TRBV5-4 to TRBJ2-7; 12 bases map to TRBD1. With V trimmed by 4 bases and J by 3 bases, 5 bases remained unmatched. This CDR3 is built from 15 residues. Germline values: CDR1 SGHNT, CDR2 YYREEE (reference sequence). This CDR3 reads CASSLGTGGVYEQYF. CDR3 sequence (DNA): TGTGCCAGCAGCCTCGGGACAGGGGGCGTCTACGAGCAGTACTTC.

This sequence joins TRBV5-4 and TRBJ1-1, with TRBD1 as a possible D gene (6 bases). Per germline, CDR1 SGHNT and CDR2 YYREEE (reference sequence). This CDR3 is 15 amino acids long. The ends were cut back, 1 base at V and 3 bases at J, with 13 bases in the middle. CDR3 protein: CASSLPRGSDTEAFF. Here the CDR3 DNA reads TGTGCCAGCAGCTTGCCCAGGGGATCGGACACTGAAGCTTTCTTT.

The chain couples TRBV27 to TRBJ2-5, with no clear D. Trimming pared 0 bases from V and 5 bases from J, leaving 7 bases between. CDR1 MNHEY and CDR2 SMNVEV come from the germline V gene (reference sequence). This CDR3 has 13 amino acids. This chain's CDR3 is CASSLSVKETQYF. CDR3 sequence (DNA): TGTGCCAGCAGTTTATCCGTCAAGGAGACCCAGTACTTC.